The present T cell receptor beta chain was sequenced within a study of OX40 agonist ivuxolimab in advanced cancers. On the study more broadly: A male proportion of 82.7% was recorded, with mean age 60 years and range about 23 to 90.

Only in-frame clones appear in the TCRdb table, and some are missing; sequencing was by immunoSEQ multiplex PCR. The sample has roughly 70,000 clones, about nine tenths seen once. Germline-derived CDR1 and CDR2 are SGHRS and YFSETQ. V dropped 4 bases and J dropped 4; count of bases not matched to a gene: 16. The CDR3 sequence is 18 residues long. Worth noting for this clone: The target antigen is unknown.

Study outcomes and limitations: CD4+ and CD8+ blood T cells expanded clonally by week 6 at 0.1 to 3.0 mg/kg.

The sample was CD4+ or CD8+ T cells sorted from blood, taken in a trial of the OX40 agonist ivuxolimab. The chain joins TRBV5-1 to TRBJ2-5, with 10 bases identical to TRBD1. The sequence was collected from an adult with an advanced solid tumor such as melanoma, head and neck, liver or kidney cancer. CDR3 sequence reads: CASSGGTGALRSRETQYF. CDR3 bases: TGCGCCAGCAGCGGGGGGACAGGGGCCTTGAGGTCGAGAGAGACCCAGTACTTC.